The 21 T cell receptor beta chains below come from one sample, sequenced in a study of T cell responses to AZD1222 COVID-19 vaccine. Assay: immunoSEQ multiplex PCR; the TCRdb copy retains only in-frame clones and omits some. Of about 140,000 clones listed, around nine tenths are singletons. The sample here was peripheral blood, taken on day 0 of AZD1222 vaccination. These receptors were taken from an adult in good health.

The V and J genes are TRBV10-2 and TRBJ2-2; possibly TRBD1 or TRBD2 for D (5 bases each). CDR3 length: 14 residues. Germline V gene data show CDR1 as WSHSY and CDR2 as SAAADI. V was trimmed by 4 bases and J by 6 bases, leaving 12 bases between them. CDR3: CASSVNQGAGELFF. The DNA for the CDR3 is TGCGCCAGCAGTGTCAATCAGGGAGCCGGGGAGCTGTTTTTT.

V usage is TRBV12-3 or TRBV12-4 and J usage is TRBJ1-1; unclear D gene. CDR3 length equals 13 residues. The germline V and J ends were trimmed by 6 bases and 0 bases, with 8 bases remaining between them. The CDR3 reads CASSLRLNTEAFF. CDR3 bases: TGTGCCAGCAGCTTGAGGCTGAACACTGAAGCTTTCTTT.

The chain combines TRBV15 with TRBJ2-7; the D is unclear. The germline V and J ends were trimmed by 4 bases and 7 bases, with 17 bases remaining between them. CDR1 is LNHNV, CDR2 YYDKDF, per germline (reference sequence). The CDR3 has 14 residues. The CDR3 coding sequence is TGTGCCACCAGCATCCAAACTCGGGCTCGGGAGCAGTACTTC. It specifies CATSIQTRAREQYF.

The gene calls are TRBV10-1 and TRBJ1-6; D may be TRBD1 (6 bases). Germline lookup yields CDR1 WNHNN and CDR2 SYGVQD (reference sequence). This CDR3 has 13 residues. Trimming removed 8 bases from V and 7 bases from J, with 12 bases in between. The CDR3 nucleotides are TGCGCCAGCCAGGGGCTTTCCAATTCACCCCTCCACTTT. Its translation is CASQGLSNSPLHF.

The V and J genes are TRBV25-1 and TRBJ2-4, with D hard to call. The CDR3 length is 12 residues. Germline loops: CDR1 MGHDK, CDR2 SYGVNS. The V end was cut by 6 bases, the J end by 9 bases, with 12 bases between. Here the CDR3 DNA reads TGTGCCAGCAGCCTTATAGGTGGCATTCAGTACTTC. As protein: CASSLIGGIQYF.

This clone was detected once. The chain employs TRBV28 and TRBJ2-1; tentatively, D is TRBD2 (6 bases). The CDR3 extends over 11 amino acids. Germline CDR1 is MDHEN and CDR2 is SYDVKM. The CDR3 nucleotides read TGTGTAGCCCGGGGGTACAATGAGCAGTTCTTC. It translates to CVARGYNEQFF.

This chain joins TRBV5-6 and TRBJ2-7; tentatively, D is TRBD1 (5 bases). The CDR3 is 11 residues long. Looked up from germline, CDR1 is SGHDT and CDR2 is YYEEEE. V was trimmed by 7 bases and J by 10 bases, leaving 15 bases between them. CDR3 sequence (DNA): TGTGCCAGCCACTACCTGGGGCTACAGTACTTC. It encodes CASHYLGLQYF.

The chain is built from TRBV11-2 and TRBJ1-5; 11 bases agree with TRBD1. V was clipped by 5 bases and J by 6 bases; unmatched bases: 6. CDR3 length equals 15 residues. The germline gives CDR1 SGHAT, CDR2 FQNNGV. CDR3 protein: CASSRGQGVVQPQHF. CDR3 nucleotide sequence: TGTGCCAGCAGCCGGGGACAGGGGGTCGTTCAGCCCCAGCATTTT.

The rearrangement uses TRBV5-1 and TRBJ2-2, with D maybe TRBD1 (6 bases). The V gene's germline CDR1 is SGHRS and CDR2 YFSETQ. The V and J ends lost 4 bases and 8 bases respectively, with 9 bases between them. This CDR3 region has 12 residues. CDR3 sequence (DNA): TGCGCCAGCAGCCCAACAGGGGGGGAGCTGTTTTTT. Translation: CASSPTGGELFF.

This sequence joins TRBV28 and TRBJ2-3, with TRBD2 matching over 10 bases. V lost 8 bases and J lost 3; bases outside the gene matches: 5. The CDR3 has 14 residues. Germline loops: CDR1 MDHEN, CDR2 SYDVKM. This CDR3 is CASSEGLATDTQYF. The CDR3 region has the DNA TGTGCCAGCTCCGAGGGACTAGCGACAGATACGCAGTATTTT. Supplemented by reference TRBV28 and TRBJ2-3, the full variable domain reads DVKVTQSSRYLVKRTGEKVFLECVQDMDHENMFWYRQDPGLGLRLIYFSYDVKMKEKGDIPEGYSVSREKKERFSLILESASTNQTSMYLCASSEGLATDTQYFGPGTRLTVL.

The CDR3 DNA reads TGTGCCAGCAGGGACGAAACTAGGCCTCTCGGCAATGAGCAGTTCTTC. It yields the protein CASRDETRPLGNEQFF. The chain combines TRBV7-9 with TRBJ2-1; tentative D call: TRBD2 (5 bases). The CDR3 extends over 16 amino acids. From germline, CDR1 is SEHNR and CDR2 FQNEAQ (reference sequence). The ends were cut back, 6 bases at V and 6 bases at J, with 21 bases in the middle.

This chain uses TRBV10-3 with TRBJ2-3, with TRBD1 matching 9 bases. V was clipped by 5 bases and J by 7 bases; unmatched bases: 19. Germline CDR1 is ENHRY and CDR2 is SYGVKD. The CDR3 sequence is 18 residues long. The CDR3 nucleotides are TGTGCCATCAGTTCAATAAAACCGGGACAGGGCCAAGTCAATACGCAGTATTTT. It yields the protein CAISSIKPGQGQVNTQYF.

This clone was seen only once. The chain uses TRBV6-5 and TRBJ1-6; a possible D gene is TRBD1 (6 bases). This CDR3 is 15 amino acids long. The germline gives CDR1 MNHEY, CDR2 SVGAGI. V lost 6 bases and J lost 9, with 18 bases in between. CDR3: CASSQLQGPASPLHF. CDR3 coding DNA: TGTGCCAGCAGCCAACTCCAGGGGCCGGCTTCACCCCTCCACTTT.

The CDR3 DNA reads as TGTGCCAGCAGCCATCCTCTAGCGGGAGTACGGGGAAACTCCTACAATGAGCAGTTCTTC. This encodes CASSHPLAGVRGNSYNEQFF. This rearrangement joins TRBV3-1 (or the pseudogene TRBV3-2) to TRBJ2-1; 10 bases are shared with TRBD2. The CDR3 has 20 residues. V lost 3 bases and J lost 0; bases outside the gene matches: 14. In germline, CDR1 is LGHDT, CDR2 YNNKEL (reference sequence).

This chain links TRBV3-1 (or the pseudogene TRBV3-2) with TRBJ2-7, with 8 positions matching TRBD2. The CDR3 sequence is 15 residues long. The V gene's germline CDR1 is LGHDT and CDR2 YNNKEL (reference sequence). Losses at the gene ends were 3 bases for V and 0 bases for J; bases not matched to a gene: 4. CDR3 protein: CASSHPGTSSYEQYF. The CDR3 nucleotides are TGTGCCAGCAGCCATCCCGGGACTAGCTCCTACGAGCAGTACTTC.

The chain has TRBV19 and TRBJ2-3; TRBD2 matches at 11 bases. The CDR3 runs 16 residues. Germline V gene data show CDR1 as LNHDA and CDR2 as SQIVND (reference sequence). J lost 2 bases, V lost 6 bases, and 7 bases had no gene match. CDR3 protein: CASSTASGRTTDTQYF. CDR3 nucleotide sequence: TGTGCCAGTAGCACAGCTAGCGGGAGGACCACAGATACGCAGTATTTT.

CDR3 coding DNA: TGTGCCAGCAGTACAGGGGGGAACTATGGCTACACCTTC. Residues: CASSTGGNYGYTF. The chain employs TRBV28 and TRBJ1-2; 8 bases align to TRBD1. V shed 5 bases, J shed 2 bases, and the junction held 1 base outside the gene matches. This CDR3 comprises 13 residues. Germline V gene lookup returns CDR1 MDHEN and CDR2 SYDVKM.

The V call is TRBV11-2, the J call TRBJ2-3; possible D gene TRBD2, 6 bases. The germline V gene has CDR1 SGHAT and CDR2 FQNNGV. Between the trimmed V and J ends, which lost 3 bases and 0 bases, there was a span of 10 bases. This CDR3 has 15 residues. The CDR3 protein is CASSLGRSSTDTQYF. CDR3 DNA: TGTGCCAGCAGCTTGGGGAGGAGTAGCACAGATACGCAGTATTTT.

The V and J genes are TRBV18 and TRBJ2-1; D is possibly TRBD2 (6 bases). From germline, CDR1 is KGHSH and CDR2 LQKENI. The CDR3 sequence is 18 residues long. V lost 2 bases, J lost 0 bases, and 17 bases lay in between. The CDR3 loop is CASSPAGPAGSSYNEQFF. Written as DNA, the CDR3 is TGTGCCAGCTCACCAGCGGGCCCGGCGGGGAGCTCCTACAATGAGCAGTTCTTC.

The rearrangement links TRBV20-1 to TRBJ2-1, with D uncertain. The CDR3 covers 10 residues. Trimming cost V 5 bases and J 10 bases, with 9 bases left between them. Germline CDR1 is DFQATT and CDR2 is SNEGSKA (reference sequence). In nucleotides, the CDR3 is TGCAGTGCTTACGTCGGGGAGCAGTTCTTC. Encoded protein: CSAYVGEQFF.

This chain joins TRBV7-2 and TRBJ2-7, with D possibly TRBD1 on 5 matching bases. With 8 bases removed from V and 1 base from J, the gap between germline ends came to 6 bases. The CDR3 consists of 11 residues. Per the germline V gene, CDR1 is SGHTA and CDR2 is FQGNSA. CDR3 sequence reads: CASGQSYEQYF. The CDR3 nucleotides are TGTGCCAGCGGACAATCCTACGAGCAGTACTTC.